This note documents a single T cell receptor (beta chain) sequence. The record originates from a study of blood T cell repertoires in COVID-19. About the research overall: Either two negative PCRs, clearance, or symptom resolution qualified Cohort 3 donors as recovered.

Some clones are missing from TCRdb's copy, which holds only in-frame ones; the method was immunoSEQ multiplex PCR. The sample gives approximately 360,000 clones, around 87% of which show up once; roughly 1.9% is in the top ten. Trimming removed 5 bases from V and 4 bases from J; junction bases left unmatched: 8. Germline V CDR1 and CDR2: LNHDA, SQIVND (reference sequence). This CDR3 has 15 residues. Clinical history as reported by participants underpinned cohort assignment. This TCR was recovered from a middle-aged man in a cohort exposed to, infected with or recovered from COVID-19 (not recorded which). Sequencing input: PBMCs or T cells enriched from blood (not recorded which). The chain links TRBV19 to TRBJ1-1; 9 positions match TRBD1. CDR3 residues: CASSRGQGRATEAFF. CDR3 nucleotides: TGTGCCAGTAGTCGTGGACAGGGGAGAGCCACTGAAGCTTTCTTT.